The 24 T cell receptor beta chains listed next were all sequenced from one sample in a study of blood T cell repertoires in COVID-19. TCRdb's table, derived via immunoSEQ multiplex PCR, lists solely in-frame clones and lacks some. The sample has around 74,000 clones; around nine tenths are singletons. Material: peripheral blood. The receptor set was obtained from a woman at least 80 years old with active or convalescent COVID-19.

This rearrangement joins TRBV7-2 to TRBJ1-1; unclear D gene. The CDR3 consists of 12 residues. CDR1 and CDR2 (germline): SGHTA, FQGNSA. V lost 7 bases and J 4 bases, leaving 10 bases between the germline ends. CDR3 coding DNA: TGTGCCAGCAATAACTTACTCACTGAAGCTTTCTTT. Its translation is CASNNLLTEAFF.

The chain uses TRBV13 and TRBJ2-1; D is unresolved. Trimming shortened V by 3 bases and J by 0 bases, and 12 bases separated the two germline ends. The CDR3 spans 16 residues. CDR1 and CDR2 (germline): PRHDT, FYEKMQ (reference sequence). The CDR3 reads CASSFSLTSSYNEQFF. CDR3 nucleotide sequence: TGTGCCAGCAGCTTTAGCCTCACGAGCTCCTACAATGAGCAGTTCTTC.

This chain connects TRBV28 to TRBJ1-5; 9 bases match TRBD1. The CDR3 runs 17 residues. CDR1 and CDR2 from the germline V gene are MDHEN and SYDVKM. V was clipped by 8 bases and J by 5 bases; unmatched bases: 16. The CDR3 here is CASGRDRVSLRDQPQHF. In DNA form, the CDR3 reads TGTGCCAGCGGCCGGGACAGGGTTTCGTTGCGAGATCAGCCCCAGCATTTT. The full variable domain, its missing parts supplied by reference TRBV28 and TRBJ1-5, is DVKVTQSSRYLVKRTGEKVFLECVQDMDHENMFWYRQDPGLGLRLIYFSYDVKMKEKGDIPEGYSVSREKKERFSLILESASTNQTSMYLCASGRDRVSLRDQPQHFGDGTRLSIL.

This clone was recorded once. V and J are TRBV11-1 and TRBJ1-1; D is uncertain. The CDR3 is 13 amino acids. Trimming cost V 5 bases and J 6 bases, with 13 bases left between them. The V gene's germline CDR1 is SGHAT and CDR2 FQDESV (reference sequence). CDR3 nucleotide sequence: TGTGCCAGCAGCACACGTCGGACTGCTGAAGCTTTCTTT. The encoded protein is CASSTRRTAEAFF.

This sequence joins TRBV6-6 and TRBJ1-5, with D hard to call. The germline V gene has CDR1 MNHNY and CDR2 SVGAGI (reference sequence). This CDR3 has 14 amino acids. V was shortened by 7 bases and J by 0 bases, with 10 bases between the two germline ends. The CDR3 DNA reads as TGTGCCAGCAATCCGACATCTAGCAATCAGCCCCAGCATTTT. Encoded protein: CASNPTSSNQPQHF.

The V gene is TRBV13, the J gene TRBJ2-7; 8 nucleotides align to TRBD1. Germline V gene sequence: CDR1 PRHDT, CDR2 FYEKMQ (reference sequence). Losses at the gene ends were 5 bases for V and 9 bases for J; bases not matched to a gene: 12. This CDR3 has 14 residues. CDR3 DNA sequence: TGTGCCAGCAGCCCCCCTCGCAGGGGGCGCTGGCAGTACTTC. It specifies CASSPPRRGRWQYF.

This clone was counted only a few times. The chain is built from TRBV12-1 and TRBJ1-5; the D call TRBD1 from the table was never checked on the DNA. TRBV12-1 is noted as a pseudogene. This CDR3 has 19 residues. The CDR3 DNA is TGTGCCAGCAGCCCCGGGACAGGGGCCTCCCTAAGGGGCAATCAGCCCCAGCATTTT. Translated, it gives CASSPGTGASLRGNQPQHF.

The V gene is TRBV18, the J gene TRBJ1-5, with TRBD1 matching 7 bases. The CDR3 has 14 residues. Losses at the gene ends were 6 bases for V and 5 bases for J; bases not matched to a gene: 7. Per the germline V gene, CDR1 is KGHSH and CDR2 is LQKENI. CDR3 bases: TGTGCCAGCTCGCAAACCACAGGGGATCAGCCCCAGCATTTT. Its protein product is CASSQTTGDQPQHF.

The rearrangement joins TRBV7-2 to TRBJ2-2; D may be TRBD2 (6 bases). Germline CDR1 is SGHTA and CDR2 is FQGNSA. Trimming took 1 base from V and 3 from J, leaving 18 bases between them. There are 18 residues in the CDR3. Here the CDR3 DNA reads TGTGCCAGCAGCTTAGTCGGGTGGAGGGTGGCCCACACCGGGGAGCTGTTTTTT. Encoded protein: CASSLVGWRVAHTGELFF.

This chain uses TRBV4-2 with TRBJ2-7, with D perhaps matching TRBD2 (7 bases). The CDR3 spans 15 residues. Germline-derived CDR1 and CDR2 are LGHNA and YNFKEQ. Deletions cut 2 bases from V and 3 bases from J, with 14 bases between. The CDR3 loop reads CASSQRGGGSYEQYF. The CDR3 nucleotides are TGTGCCAGCAGCCAAAGAGGGGGGGGGAGCTACGAGCAGTACTTC.

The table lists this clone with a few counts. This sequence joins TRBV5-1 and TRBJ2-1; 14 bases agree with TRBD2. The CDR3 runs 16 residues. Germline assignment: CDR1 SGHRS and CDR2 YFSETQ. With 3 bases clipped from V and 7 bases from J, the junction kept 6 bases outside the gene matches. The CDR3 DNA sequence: TGCGCCAGCAGCTGGACGACTAGCGGGGGGGTTAATGAGCAGTTCTTC. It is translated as CASSWTTSGGVNEQFF.

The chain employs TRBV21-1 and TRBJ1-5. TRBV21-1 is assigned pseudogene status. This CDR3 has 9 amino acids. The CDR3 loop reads CAKHQPQHF. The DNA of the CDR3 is TGTGCCAAGCATCAGCCCCAGCATTTT.

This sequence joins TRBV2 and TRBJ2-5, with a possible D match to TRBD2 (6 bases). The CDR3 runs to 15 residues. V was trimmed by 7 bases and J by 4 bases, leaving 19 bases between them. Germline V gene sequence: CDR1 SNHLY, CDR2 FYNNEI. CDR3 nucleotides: TGTGCCAGCACGGCCCCCGGGGCGGGGCTAGAGACCCAGTACTTC. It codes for CASTAPGAGLETQYF.

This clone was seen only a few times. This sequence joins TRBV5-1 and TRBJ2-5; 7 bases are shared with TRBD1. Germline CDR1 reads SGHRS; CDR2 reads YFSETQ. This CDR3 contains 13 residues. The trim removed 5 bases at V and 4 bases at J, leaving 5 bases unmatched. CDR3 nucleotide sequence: TGCGCCAGCAGACAGACAGGGACAGAGACCCAGTACTTC. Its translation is CASRQTGTETQYF. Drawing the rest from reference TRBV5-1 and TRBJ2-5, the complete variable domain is KAGVTQTPRYLIKTRGQQVTLSCSPISGHRSVSWYQQTPGQGLQFLFEYFSETQRNKGNFPGRFSGRQFSNSRSEMNVSTLELGDSALYLCASRQTGTETQYFGPGTRLLVL.

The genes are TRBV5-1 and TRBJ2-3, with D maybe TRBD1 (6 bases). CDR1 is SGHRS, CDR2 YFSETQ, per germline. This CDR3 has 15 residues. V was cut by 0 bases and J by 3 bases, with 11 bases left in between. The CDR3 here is CASSLGWGQTDTQYF. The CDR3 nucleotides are TGCGCCAGCAGCTTGGGATGGGGGCAAACAGATACGCAGTATTTT.

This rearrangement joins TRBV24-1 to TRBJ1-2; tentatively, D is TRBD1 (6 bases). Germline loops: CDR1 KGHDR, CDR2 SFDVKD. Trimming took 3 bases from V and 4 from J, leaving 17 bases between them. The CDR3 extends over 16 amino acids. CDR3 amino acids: CATSDGVGAGSYGYTF. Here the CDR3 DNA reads TGTGCCACCAGTGATGGGGTGGGGGCAGGTAGCTATGGCTACACCTTC.

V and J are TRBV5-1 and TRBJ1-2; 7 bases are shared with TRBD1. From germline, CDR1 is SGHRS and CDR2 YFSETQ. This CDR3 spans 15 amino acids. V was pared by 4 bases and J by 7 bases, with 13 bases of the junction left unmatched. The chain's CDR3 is CASSGEGGVLGGYTF. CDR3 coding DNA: TGCGCCAGCAGCGGCGAAGGGGGCGTTTTGGGTGGCTACACCTTC.

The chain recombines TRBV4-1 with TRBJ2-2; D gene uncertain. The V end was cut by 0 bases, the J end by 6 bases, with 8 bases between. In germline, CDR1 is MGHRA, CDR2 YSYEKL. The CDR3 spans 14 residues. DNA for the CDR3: TGCGCCAGCAGCCAAGAGAGTTCATCCGGGGAGCTGTTTTTT. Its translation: CASSQESSSGELFF.

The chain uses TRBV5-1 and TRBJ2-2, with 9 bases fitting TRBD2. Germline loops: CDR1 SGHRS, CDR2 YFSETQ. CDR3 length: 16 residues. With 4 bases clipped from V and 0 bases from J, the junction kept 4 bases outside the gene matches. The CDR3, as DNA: TGCGCCAGCAGCGGCGGGGGGGCCCCGAACACCGGGGAGCTGTTTTTT. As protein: CASSGGGAPNTGELFF.

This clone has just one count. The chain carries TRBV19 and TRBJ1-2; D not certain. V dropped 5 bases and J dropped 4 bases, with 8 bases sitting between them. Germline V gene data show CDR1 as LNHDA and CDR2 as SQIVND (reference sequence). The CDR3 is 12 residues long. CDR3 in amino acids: CASSAGVYGYTF. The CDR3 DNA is TGTGCCAGTAGTGCGGGTGTCTATGGCTACACCTTC.

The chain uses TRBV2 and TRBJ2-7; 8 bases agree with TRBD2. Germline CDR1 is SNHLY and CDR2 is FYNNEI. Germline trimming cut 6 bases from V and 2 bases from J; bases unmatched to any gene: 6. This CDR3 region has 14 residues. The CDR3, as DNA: TGTGCCAGCAGATGGACTAGCAACACCTACGAGCAGTACTTC. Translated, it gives CASRWTSNTYEQYF. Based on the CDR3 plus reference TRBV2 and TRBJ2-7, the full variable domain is EPEVTQTPSHQVTQMGQEVILRCVPISNHLYFYWYRQILGQKVEFLVSFYNNEISEKSEIFDDQFSVERPDGSNFTLKIRSTKLEDSAMYFCASRWTSNTYEQYFGPGTRLTVT.

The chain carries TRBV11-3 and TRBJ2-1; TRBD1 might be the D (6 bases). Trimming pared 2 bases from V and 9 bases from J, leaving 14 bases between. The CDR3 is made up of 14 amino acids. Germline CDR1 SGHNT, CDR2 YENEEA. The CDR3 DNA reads TGTGCCAGCAGCTTAATGAACAGGGCAGGTGAGCAGTTCTTC. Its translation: CASSLMNRAGEQFF.

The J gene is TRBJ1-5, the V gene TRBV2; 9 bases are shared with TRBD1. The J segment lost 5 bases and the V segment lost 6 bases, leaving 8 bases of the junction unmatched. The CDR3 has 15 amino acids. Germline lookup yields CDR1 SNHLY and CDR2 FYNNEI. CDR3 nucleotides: TGTGCCAGCAGCCTGTCCGGGACAGGGTATCAGCCCCAGCATTTT. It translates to CASSLSGTGYQPQHF.

The CDR3 nucleotides are TGTGCCAGCAGTCGACTAGCGGGGGAGATACCAGATACGCAGTATTTT. Its translation: CASSRLAGEIPDTQYF. V and J are TRBV27 and TRBJ2-3, with 12 positions matching TRBD2. J gave up 4 bases and V 5 bases, and 7 bases lay outside the gene matches. The CDR3 loop spans 16 amino acids. Germline-derived CDR1 and CDR2 are MNHEY and SMNVEV (reference sequence).